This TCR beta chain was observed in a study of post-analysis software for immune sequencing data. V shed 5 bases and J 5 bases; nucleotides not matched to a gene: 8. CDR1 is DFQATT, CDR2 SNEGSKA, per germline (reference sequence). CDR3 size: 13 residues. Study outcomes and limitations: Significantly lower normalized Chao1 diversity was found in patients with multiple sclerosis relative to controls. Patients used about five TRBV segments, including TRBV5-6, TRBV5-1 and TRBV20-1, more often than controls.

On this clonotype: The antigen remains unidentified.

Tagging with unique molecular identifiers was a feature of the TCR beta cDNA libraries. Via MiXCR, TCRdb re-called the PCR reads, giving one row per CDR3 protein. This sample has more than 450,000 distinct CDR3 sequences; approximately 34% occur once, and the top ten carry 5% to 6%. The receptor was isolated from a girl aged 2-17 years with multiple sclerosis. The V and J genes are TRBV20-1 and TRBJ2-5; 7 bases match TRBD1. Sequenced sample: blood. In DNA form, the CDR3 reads TGCAGTGCTGCACAGGGGATACCGGAGACCCAGTACTTC. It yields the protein CSAAQGIPETQYF.